This T cell receptor beta chain was recovered during a study of blood T cell repertoires in COVID-19. Study as a whole: Acute and convalescent COVID-19 specimens originated in the United States, Italy and Spain.

In the original workflow: Nucleated cell number was recorded as an estimate derived from reference gene primer amplification. Using immunoSEQ multiplex PCR, the repertoire was profiled, and TCRdb retains in-frame clones only, with some absent. The D gene and trimming were derived from the DNA, and the V and J assignments and clone size from that table. The data show almost 250,000 clones, more than 75% seen once. Germline V gene lookup returns CDR1 LNHDA and CDR2 SQIVND (reference sequence). J lost 7 bases, V lost 6 bases, and 9 bases had no gene match. The CDR3 extends over 14 amino acids. The clonotype comes from a woman in her sixties who had recovered from COVID-19. The sequenced material came from peripheral blood. This chain joins TRBV19 and TRBJ2-1, with 7 bases aligning to TRBD1. The CDR3 sequence: CASSLRQGSNEQFF. The CDR3 region has the DNA TGTGCCAGTAGCTTGAGACAGGGTTCAAATGAGCAGTTCTTC.